This TCR beta chain was captured in a study of blood T cell repertoires in COVID-19. Using immunoSEQ multiplex PCR, the repertoire was profiled, and TCRdb retains in-frame clones only, with some absent. The sample lists about 46,000 clones, approximately 84% occurring once. Germline V gives CDR1 KGHDR, CDR2 SFDVKD. The CDR3 length is 14 residues. V lost 6 bases and J 7 bases, leaving 14 bases between the germline ends. The sample was peripheral blood. The origin of this receptor is a man in his 60s with acute or convalescent COVID-19. J is TRBJ1-4 and V is TRBV24-1, with D perhaps TRBD1 (5 bases). The CDR3 spells CATSSGEQGEKLFF. CDR3 nucleotides: TGTGCCACCAGTTCGGGGGAACAAGGTGAAAAACTGTTTTTT.